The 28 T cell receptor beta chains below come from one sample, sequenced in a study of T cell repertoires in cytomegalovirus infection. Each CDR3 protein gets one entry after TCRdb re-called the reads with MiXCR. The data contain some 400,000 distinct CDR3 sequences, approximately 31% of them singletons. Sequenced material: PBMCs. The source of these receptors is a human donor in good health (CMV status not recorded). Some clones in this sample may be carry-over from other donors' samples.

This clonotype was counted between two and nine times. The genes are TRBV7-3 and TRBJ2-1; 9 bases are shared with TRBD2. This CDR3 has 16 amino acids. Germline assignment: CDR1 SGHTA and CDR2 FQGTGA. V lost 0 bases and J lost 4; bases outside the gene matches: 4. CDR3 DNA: TGTGCCAGCAGCTTAACTGCGGGGGGGTTGTACAATGAGCAGTTCTTC. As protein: CASSLTAGGLYNEQFF.

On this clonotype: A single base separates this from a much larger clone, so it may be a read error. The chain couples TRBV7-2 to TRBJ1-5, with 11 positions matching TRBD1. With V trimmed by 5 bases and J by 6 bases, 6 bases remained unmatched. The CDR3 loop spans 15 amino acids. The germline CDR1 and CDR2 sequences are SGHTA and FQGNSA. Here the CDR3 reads CASSIGQGARQPQHF. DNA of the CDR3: TGTGCCAGCAGCATCGGACAGGGGGCGCGTCAGCCCCAGCATTTT.

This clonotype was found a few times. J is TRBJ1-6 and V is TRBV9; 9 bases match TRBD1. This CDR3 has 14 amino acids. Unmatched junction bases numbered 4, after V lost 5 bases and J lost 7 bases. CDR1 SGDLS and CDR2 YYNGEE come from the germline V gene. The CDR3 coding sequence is TGTGCCAGCAGTGTGGGACAGGGCAATTCACCCCTCCACTTT. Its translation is CASSVGQGNSPLHF.

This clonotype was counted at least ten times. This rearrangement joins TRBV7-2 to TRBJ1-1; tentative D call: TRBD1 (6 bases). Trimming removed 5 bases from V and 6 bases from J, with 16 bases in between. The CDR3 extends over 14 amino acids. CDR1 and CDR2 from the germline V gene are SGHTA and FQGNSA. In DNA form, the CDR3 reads TGTGCCAGCAGCCTATACAGGGAGATCGCTGAAGCTTTCTTT. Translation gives CASSLYREIAEAFF.

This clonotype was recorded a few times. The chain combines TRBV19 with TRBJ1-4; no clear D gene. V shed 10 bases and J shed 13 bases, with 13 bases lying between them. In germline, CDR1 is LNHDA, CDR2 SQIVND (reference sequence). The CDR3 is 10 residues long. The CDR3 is CAMARTPLFF. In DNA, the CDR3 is TGTGCCATGGCCCGGACCCCACTGTTTTTT.

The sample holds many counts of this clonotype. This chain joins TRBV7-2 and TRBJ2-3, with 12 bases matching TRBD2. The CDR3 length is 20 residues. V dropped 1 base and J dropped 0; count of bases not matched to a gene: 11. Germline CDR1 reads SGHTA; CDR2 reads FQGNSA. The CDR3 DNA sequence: TGTGCCAGCAGCTTAGAGCCCCTAGCGGGGGGGGGATTTAGCACAGATACGCAGTATTTT. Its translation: CASSLEPLAGGGFSTDTQYF.

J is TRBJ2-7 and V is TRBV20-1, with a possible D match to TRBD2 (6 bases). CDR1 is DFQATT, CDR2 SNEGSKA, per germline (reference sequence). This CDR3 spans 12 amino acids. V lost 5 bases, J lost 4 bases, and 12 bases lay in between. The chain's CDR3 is CSALTSQYEQYF. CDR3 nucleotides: TGCAGTGCTCTGACTAGTCAATACGAGCAGTACTTC.

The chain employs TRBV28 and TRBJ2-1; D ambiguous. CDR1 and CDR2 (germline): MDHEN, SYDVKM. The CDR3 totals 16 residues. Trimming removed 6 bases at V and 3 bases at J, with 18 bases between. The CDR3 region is CASRTSGIHSYNEQFF. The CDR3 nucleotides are TGTGCCAGCAGGACCTCGGGCATCCACAGCTACAATGAGCAGTTCTTC.

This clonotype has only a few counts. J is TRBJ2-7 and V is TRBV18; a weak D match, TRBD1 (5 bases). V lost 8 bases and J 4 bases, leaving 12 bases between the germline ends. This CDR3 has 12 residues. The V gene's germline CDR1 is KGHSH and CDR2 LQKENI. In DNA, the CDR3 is TGTGCCAGCAGGGGTTCGGCGTACGAGCAGTACTTC. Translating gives CASRGSAYEQYF.

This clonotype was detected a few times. CDR3 region: CASSPGVGQPQHF. DNA of the CDR3: TGTGCCAGCAGCCCGGGCGTTGGTCAGCCCCAGCATTTT. The rearrangement links TRBV4-2 to TRBJ1-5; D remains unclear. This CDR3 is 13 amino acids long. V was shortened by 4 bases and J by 6 bases, with 10 bases between the two germline ends. Germline assignment: CDR1 LGHNA and CDR2 YNFKEQ.

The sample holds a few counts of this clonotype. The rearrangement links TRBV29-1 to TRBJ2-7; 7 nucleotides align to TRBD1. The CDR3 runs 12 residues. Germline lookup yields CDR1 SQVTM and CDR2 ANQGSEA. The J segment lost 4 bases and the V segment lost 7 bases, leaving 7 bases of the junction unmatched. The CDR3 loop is CSASRGQYEQYF. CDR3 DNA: TGCAGCGCGAGTAGGGGGCAGTACGAGCAGTACTTC.

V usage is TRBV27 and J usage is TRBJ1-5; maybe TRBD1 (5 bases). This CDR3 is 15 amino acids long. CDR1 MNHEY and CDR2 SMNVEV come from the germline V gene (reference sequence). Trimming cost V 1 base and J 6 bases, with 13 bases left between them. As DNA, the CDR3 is TGTGCCAGCAGTTTATTGTCCAGGGACGGTCAGCCCCAGCATTTT. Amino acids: CASSLLSRDGQPQHF.

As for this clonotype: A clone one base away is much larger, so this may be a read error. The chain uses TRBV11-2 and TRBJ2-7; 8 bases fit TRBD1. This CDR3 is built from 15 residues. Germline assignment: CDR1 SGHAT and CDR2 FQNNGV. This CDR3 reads CARSLGDRGEKEQYF. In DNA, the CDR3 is TGTGCCAGAAGCTTAGGAGACAGGGGCGAAAAGGAGCAGTACTTC.

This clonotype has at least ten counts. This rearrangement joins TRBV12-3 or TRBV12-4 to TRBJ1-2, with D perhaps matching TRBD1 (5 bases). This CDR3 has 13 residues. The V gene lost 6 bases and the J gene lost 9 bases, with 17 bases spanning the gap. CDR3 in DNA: TGTGCCAGCAGCCGGGGGGGAGAGCCGCGCTACACCTTC. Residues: CASSRGGEPRYTF.

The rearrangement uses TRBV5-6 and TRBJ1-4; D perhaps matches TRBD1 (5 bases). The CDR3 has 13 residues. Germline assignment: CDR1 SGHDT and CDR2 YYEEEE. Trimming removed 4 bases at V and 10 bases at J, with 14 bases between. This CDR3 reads CASSPKGYGKLFF. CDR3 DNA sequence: TGTGCCAGCAGCCCAAAGGGGTACGGAAAACTGTTTTTT.

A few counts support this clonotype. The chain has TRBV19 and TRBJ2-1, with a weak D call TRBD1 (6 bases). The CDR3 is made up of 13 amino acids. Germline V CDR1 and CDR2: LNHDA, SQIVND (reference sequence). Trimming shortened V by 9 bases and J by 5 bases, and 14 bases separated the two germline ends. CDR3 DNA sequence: TGTGCCAGCGGACGACAGGAGAACAATGAGCAGTTCTTC. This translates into CASGRQENNEQFF.

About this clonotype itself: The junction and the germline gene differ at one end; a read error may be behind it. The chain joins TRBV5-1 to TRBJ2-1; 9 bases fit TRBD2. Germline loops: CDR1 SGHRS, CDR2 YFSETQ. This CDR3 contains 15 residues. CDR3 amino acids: CASSDGTSSYHEQFF. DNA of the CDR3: TGCGCCAGCAGCGACGGGACTAGCTCCTACCATGAGCAGTTCTTC.

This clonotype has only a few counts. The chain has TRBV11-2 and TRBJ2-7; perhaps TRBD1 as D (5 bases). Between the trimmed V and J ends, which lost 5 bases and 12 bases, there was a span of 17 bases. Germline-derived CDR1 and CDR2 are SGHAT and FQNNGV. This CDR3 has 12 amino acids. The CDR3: CASSPGTGAMYF. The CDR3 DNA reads TGTGCCAGCAGCCCCGGAACAGGAGCCATGTACTTC.

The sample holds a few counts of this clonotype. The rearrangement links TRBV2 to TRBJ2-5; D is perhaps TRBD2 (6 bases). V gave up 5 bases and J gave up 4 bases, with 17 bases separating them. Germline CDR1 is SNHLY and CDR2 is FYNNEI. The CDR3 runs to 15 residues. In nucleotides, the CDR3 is TGTGCCAGCAGTCGCCAGTCGCGGGGAGGAGAGACCCAGTACTTC. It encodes CASSRQSRGGETQYF.

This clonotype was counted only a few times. As DNA, the CDR3 is TGTGCCAGCAGTTACAATTCAGGAGATAATTCACCCCTCCACTTT. Amino acid sequence: CASSYNSGDNSPLHF. V usage is TRBV6-2 or TRBV6-3 and J usage is TRBJ1-6; D unresolved. The CDR3 length is 15 residues. Trimming took off 2 bases at V and 5 bases at J, with 10 bases between the two ends. The V gene's germline CDR1 is MNHEY and CDR2 SVGEGT.

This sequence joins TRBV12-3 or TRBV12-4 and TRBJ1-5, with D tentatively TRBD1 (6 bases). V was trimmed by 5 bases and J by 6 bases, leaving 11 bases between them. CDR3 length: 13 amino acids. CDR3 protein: CASSGQWVQPQHF. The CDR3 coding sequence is TGTGCCAGCAGTGGACAGTGGGTTCAGCCCCAGCATTTT.

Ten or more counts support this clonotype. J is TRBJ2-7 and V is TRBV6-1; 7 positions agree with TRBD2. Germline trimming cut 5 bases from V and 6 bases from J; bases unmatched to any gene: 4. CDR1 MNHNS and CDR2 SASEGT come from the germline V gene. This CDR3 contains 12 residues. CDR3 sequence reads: CASSLSSGEQYF. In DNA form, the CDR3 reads TGTGCCAGCAGTTTATCTAGCGGCGAGCAGTACTTC.

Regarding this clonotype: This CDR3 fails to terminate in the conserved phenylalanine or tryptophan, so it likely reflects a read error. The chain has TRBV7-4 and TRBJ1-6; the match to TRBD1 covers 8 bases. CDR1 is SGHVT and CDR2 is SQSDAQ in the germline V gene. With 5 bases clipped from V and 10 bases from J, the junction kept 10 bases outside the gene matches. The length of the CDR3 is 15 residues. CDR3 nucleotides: TGTGCCAGCAGCGCTGGGACAGGCGGCGGATCACCCCTCCACTGT. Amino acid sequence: CASSAGTGGGSPLHC.

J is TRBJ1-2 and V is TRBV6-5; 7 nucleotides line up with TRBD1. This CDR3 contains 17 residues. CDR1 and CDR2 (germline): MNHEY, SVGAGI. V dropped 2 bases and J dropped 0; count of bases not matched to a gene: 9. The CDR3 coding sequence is TGTGCCAGCAGTTACCTCAGGGGGGGCCCCGCTAACTATGGCTACACCTTC. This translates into CASSYLRGGPANYGYTF.

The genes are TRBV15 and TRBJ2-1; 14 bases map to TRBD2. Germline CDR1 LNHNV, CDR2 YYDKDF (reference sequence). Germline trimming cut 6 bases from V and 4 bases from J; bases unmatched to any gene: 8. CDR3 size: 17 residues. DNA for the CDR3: TGTGCCACCAGGACAGGACTAGCGGGGGGTTTGTACAATGAGCAGTTCTTC. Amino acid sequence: CATRTGLAGGLYNEQFF.

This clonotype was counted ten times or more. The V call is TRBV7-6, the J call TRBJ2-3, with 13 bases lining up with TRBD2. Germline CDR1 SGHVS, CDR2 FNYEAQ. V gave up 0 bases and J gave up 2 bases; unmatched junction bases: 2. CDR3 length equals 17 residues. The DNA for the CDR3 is TGTGCCAGCAGCTTAGCGGGACTAGCGGGGTTCACAGATACGCAGTATTTT. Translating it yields CASSLAGLAGFTDTQYF.

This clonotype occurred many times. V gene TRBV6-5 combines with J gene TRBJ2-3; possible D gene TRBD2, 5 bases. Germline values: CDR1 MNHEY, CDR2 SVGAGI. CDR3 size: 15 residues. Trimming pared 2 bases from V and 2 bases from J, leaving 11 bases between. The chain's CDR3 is CASSYGGIYTDTQYF. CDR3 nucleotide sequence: TGTGCCAGCAGTTACGGAGGAATTTACACAGATACGCAGTATTTT.

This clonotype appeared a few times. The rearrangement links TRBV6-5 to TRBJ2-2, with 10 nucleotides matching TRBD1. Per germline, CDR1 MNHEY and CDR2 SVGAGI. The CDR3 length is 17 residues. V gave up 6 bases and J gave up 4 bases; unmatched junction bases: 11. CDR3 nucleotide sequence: TGTGCCAGCAGGGGACAGGGGATGGGAATAGGCACCGGGGAGCTGTTTTTT. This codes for CASRGQGMGIGTGELFF.